One and the same sample provided the 9 T cell receptor beta chains below, sequenced in a study of Ad26.COV2.S vaccination and SARS-CoV-2 variants. The treatment was: around 19 received Ad26.COV2.S at low or high dose, single or two shots; several received placebo; per-sample allocation not given. Samples analyzed were those drawn on day 63 after the first vaccine or placebo injection. Sequencing was performed with immunoSEQ multiplex PCR; in TCRdb, only in-frame clones are kept and a portion is missing. The sample holds nearly 400,000 clones, about 88% seen once. Sequencing was performed on peripheral blood, taken in a trial of Ad26.COV2.S vaccine versus placebo. These receptors were obtained from a person between 18 and 65 years old who received the Ad26.COV2.S COVID-19 vaccine or a placebo.

V usage is TRBV3-1 (or the pseudogene TRBV3-2) and J usage is TRBJ2-7; 7 positions agree with TRBD1. Germline V gene data show CDR1 as LGHDT and CDR2 as YNNKEL (reference sequence). J was trimmed by 2 bases and V by 1 base; bases with no gene match: 8. The CDR3 has 16 amino acids. This chain's CDR3 is CASSQVTGQAPYEQYF. The CDR3 DNA sequence: TGTGCCAGCAGCCAAGTAACCGGACAGGCTCCCTACGAGCAGTACTTC.

V and J are TRBV5-1 and TRBJ2-2, with TRBD2 identical over 7 bases. The germline V gene encodes CDR1 SGHRS and CDR2 YFSETQ. V shed 0 bases, J shed 1 base, and the junction held 3 bases outside the gene matches. This CDR3 comprises 16 residues. The CDR3 coding sequence is TGCGCCAGCAGCTTGGTGGTAGCGGGGAACACCGGGGAGCTGTTTTTT. This encodes CASSLVVAGNTGELFF.

The J gene is TRBJ1-1, the V gene TRBV11-3; maybe TRBD1 (5 bases). Germline V gene lookup returns CDR1 SGHNT and CDR2 YENEEA. Trimming shortened V by 5 bases and J by 4 bases, and 17 bases separated the two germline ends. The CDR3 has 15 amino acids. CDR3 sequence (DNA): TGTGCCAGCAGCCCGGGACCTCCGGTGGCCACTGAAGCTTTCTTT. Its translation is CASSPGPPVATEAFF. The complete variable domain, with remaining parts taken from reference TRBV11-3 and TRBJ1-1, reads EAGVVQSPRYKIIEKKQPVAFWCNPISGHNTLYWYLQNLGQGPELLIRYENEEAVDDSQLPKDRFSAERLKGVDSTLKIQPAELGDSAVYLCASSPGPPVATEAFFGQGTRLTVV.

This chain uses TRBV10-1 with TRBJ1-3; the D is unclear. The CDR3 length is 15 residues. V gave up 3 bases and J gave up 3 bases, with 12 bases separating them. The V gene's germline CDR1 is WNHNN and CDR2 SYGVQD (reference sequence). The CDR3: CASSESGVGGNTIYF. In DNA, the CDR3 is TGCGCCAGCAGTGAATCCGGAGTCGGTGGAAACACCATATATTTT.

V usage is TRBV7-8 and J usage is TRBJ2-7, with 8 bases that match TRBD1. Germline-derived CDR1 and CDR2 are SGHVS and FQNEAQ. The V and J ends lost 1 base and 2 bases, in that order; junction bases with no gene match: 7. The CDR3 is 16 residues long. DNA for the CDR3: TGTGCCAGCAGCTTAGGCGGGACAGGTGGGGCCTACGAGCAGTACTTC. It specifies CASSLGGTGGAYEQYF.

The chain employs TRBV20-1 and TRBJ1-2, with no clear D. The V gene lost 5 bases and the J gene lost 3 bases, with 7 bases spanning the gap. Germline V gene sequence: CDR1 DFQATT, CDR2 SNEGSKA (reference sequence). The CDR3 runs to 11 residues. The DNA of the CDR3 is TGCAGTGCTGTTCTGGACTATGGCTACACCTTC. Its protein product is CSAVLDYGYTF.

This clone was counted a single time. A far bigger clonotype differs at one base, so this is likely a read error. The sample carries other DNA sequences with the same CDR3. Here the CDR3 DNA reads TGTGCCAGTAGTACCAGCGGGAGCTCCTACAATGAGCAGTTCTTC. Translating it yields CASSTSGSSYNEQFF. This rearrangement joins TRBV19 to TRBJ2-1; 8 bases match TRBD2. J was trimmed by 0 bases and V by 4 bases; bases with no gene match: 2. The CDR3 runs 15 residues. The germline CDR1 and CDR2 sequences are LNHDA and SQIVND (reference sequence).

The V call is TRBV6-2 or TRBV6-3, the J call TRBJ2-1; a possible D gene is TRBD2 (6 bases). CDR3 length: 13 amino acids. V dropped 6 bases and J dropped 4 bases, with 10 bases sitting between them. CDR1 MNHEY and CDR2 SVGEGT come from the germline V gene. The DNA for the CDR3 is TGTGCCAGCAGCCTCCGGGAGTACAATGAGCAGTTCTTC. Its translation: CASSLREYNEQFF.

This chain connects TRBV3-1 (or the pseudogene TRBV3-2) to TRBJ2-7; D ambiguous. Trimming removed 0 bases at V and 2 bases at J, with 14 bases between. Per germline, CDR1 LGHDT and CDR2 YNNKEL (reference sequence). This CDR3 contains 16 residues. The CDR3 sequence is CASSQEFKVMTYEQYF. The CDR3 DNA reads TGTGCCAGCAGCCAAGAATTTAAGGTCATGACCTACGAGCAGTACTTC.